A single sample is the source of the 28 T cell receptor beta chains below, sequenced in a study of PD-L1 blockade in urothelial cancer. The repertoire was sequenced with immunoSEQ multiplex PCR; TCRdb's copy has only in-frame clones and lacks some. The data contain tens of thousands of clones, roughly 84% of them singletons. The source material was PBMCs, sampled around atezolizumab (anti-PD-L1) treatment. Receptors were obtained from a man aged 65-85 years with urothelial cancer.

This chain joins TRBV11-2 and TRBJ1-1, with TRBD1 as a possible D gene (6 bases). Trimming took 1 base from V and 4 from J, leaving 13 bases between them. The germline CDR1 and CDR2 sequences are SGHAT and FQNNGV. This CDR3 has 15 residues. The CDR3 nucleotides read TGTGCCAGCAGCTTAGGCACACAGGGTGGCACTGAAGCTTTCTTT. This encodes CASSLGTQGGTEAFF. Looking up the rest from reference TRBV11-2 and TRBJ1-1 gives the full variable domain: EAGVAQSPRYKIIEKRQSVAFWCNPISGHATLYWYQQILGQGPKLLIQFQNNGVVDDSQLPKDRFSAERLKGVDSTLKIQPAKLEDSAVYLCASSLGTQGGTEAFFGQGTRLTVV.

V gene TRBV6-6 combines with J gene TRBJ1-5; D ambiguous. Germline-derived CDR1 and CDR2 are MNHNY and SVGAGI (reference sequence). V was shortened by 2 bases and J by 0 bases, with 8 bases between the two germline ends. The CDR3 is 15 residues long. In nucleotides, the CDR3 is TGTGCCAGCAGTTACGGTACAGCTAGCAATCAGCCCCAGCATTTT. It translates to CASSYGTASNQPQHF.

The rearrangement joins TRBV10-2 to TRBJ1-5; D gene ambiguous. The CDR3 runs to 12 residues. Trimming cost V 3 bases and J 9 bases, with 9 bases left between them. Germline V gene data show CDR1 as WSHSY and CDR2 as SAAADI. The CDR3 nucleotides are TGCGCCAGCAGTGATCCCCCTCGGCCCCAGCATTTT. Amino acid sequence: CASSDPPRPQHF.

The CDR3 bases are TGTGCCAGCAGTTACTCGCGAGTTGGAAACACCATATATTTT. The encoded protein is CASSYSRVGNTIYF. The genes are TRBV6-5 and TRBJ1-3; D uncertain. Trimming removed 0 bases at V and 3 bases at J, with 6 bases between. Per germline, CDR1 MNHEY and CDR2 SVGAGI. CDR3 length: 14 residues.

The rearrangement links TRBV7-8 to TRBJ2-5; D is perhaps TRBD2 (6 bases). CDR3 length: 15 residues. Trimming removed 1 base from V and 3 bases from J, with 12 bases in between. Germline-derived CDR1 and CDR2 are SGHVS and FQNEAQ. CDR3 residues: CASSLVGGTKETQYF. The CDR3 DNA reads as TGTGCCAGCAGCTTAGTGGGCGGGACGAAAGAGACCCAGTACTTC.

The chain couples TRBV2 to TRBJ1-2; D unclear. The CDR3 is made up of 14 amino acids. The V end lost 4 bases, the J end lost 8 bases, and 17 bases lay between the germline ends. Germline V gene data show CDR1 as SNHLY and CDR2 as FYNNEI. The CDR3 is CASSAAARLGGYTF. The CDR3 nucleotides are TGTGCCAGCAGTGCGGCGGCCCGCTTAGGCGGCTACACCTTC.

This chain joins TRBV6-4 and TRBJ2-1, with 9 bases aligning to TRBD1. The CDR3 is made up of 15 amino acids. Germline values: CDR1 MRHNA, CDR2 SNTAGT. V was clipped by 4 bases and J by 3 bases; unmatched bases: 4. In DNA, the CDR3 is TGTGCCAGCAGTGCCCGACAGGGGGTCTACAATGAGCAGTTCTTC. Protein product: CASSARQGVYNEQFF.

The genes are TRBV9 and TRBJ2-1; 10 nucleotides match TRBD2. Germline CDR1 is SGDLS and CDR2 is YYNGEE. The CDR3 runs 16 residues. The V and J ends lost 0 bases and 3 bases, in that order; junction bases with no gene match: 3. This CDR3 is CASSVVSGRFYNEQFF. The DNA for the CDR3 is TGTGCCAGCAGCGTAGTTAGCGGGAGGTTCTACAATGAGCAGTTCTTC.

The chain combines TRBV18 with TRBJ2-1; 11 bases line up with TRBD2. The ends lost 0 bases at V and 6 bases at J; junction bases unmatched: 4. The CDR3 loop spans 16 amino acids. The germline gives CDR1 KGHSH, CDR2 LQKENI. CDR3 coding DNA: TGTGCCAGCTCACCACCACTAGCGGGAGTAGGCAATGAGCAGTTCTTC. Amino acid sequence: CASSPPLAGVGNEQFF.

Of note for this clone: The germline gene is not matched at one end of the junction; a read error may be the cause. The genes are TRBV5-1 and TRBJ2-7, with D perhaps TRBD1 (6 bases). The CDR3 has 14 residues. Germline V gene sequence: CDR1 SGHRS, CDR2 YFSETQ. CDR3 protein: CVSSFQGPSYEQYF. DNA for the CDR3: TGCGTCAGCAGCTTCCAGGGGCCCTCCTACGAGCAGTACTTC.

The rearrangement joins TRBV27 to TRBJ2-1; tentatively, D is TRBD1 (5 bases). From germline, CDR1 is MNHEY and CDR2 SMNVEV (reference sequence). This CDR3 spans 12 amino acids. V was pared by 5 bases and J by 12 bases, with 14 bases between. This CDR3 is CASSPGATRQFF. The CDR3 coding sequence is TGTGCCAGCAGTCCTGGGGCTACTCGGCAGTTCTTC.

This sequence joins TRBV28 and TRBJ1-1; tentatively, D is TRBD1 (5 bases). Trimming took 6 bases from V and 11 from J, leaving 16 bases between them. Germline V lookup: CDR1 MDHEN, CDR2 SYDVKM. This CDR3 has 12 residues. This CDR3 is CASRRAGSGAFF. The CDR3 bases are TGTGCCAGCAGACGGGCAGGGTCTGGGGCTTTCTTT.

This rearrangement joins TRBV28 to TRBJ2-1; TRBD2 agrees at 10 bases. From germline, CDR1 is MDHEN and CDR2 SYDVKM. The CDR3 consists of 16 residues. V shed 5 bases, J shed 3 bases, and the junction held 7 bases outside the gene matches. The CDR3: CASSAPPSGSYNEQFF. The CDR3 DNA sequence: TGTGCCAGCAGTGCCCCCCCTAGCGGGAGCTACAATGAGCAGTTCTTC.

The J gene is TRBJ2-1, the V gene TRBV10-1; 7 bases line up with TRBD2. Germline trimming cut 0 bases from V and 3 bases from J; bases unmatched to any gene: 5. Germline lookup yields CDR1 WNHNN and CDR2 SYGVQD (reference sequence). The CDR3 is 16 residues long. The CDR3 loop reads CASSESGLAVYNEQFF. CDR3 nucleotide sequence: TGCGCCAGCAGTGAGTCCGGGCTAGCGGTCTACAATGAGCAGTTCTTC.

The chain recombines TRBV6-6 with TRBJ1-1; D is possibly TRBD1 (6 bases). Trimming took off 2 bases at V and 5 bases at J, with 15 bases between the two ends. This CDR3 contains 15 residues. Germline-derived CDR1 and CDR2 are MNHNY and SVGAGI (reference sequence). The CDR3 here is CASSYRRGRETEAFF. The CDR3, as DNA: TGTGCCAGCAGTTACCGGAGGGGGAGGGAAACTGAAGCTTTCTTT.

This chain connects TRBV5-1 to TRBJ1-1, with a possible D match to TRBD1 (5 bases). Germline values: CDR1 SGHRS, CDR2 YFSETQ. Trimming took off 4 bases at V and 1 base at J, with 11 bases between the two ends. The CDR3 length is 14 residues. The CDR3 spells CASSVQTANTEAFF. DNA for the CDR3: TGCGCCAGCAGCGTGCAGACAGCGAACACTGAAGCTTTCTTT.

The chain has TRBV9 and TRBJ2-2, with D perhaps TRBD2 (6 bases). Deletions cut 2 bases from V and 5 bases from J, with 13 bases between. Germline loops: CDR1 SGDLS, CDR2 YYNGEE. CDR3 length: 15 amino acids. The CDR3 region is CASSVAGSRTGELFF. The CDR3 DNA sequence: TGTGCCAGCAGCGTTGCGGGATCTAGGACCGGGGAGCTGTTTTTT. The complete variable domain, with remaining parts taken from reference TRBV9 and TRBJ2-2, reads DSGVTQTPKHLITATGQRVTLRCSPRSGDLSVYWYQQSLDQGLQFLIQYYNGEERAKGNILERFSAQQFPDLHSELNLSSLELGDSALYFCASSVAGSRTGELFFGEGSRLTVL.

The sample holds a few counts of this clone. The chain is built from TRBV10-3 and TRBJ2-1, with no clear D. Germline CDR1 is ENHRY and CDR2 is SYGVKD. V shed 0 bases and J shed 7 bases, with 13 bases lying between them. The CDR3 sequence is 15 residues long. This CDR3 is CAISESIHSGNEQFF. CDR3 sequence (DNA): TGTGCCATCAGTGAGTCGATTCATTCGGGTAATGAGCAGTTCTTC.

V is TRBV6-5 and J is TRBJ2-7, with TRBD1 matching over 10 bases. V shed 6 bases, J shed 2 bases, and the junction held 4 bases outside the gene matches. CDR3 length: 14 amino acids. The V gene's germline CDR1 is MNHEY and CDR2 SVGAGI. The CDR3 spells CASRLTGGPYEQYF. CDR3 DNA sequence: TGTGCCAGCAGGTTGACAGGGGGCCCCTACGAGCAGTACTTC.

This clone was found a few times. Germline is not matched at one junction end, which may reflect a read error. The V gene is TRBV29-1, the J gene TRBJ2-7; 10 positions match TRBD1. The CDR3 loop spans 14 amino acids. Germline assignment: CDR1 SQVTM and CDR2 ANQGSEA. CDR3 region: CSVEGGQGSYEQYF. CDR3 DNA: TGCAGCGTAGAAGGGGGACAGGGGTCCTACGAGCAGTACTTC.

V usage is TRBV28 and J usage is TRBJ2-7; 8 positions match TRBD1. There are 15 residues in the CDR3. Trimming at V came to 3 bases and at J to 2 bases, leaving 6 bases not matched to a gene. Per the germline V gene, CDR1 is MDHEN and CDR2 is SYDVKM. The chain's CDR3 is CASSLSLQGAYEQYF. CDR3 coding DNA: TGTGCCAGCAGTTTGTCCCTACAGGGGGCCTACGAGCAGTACTTC.

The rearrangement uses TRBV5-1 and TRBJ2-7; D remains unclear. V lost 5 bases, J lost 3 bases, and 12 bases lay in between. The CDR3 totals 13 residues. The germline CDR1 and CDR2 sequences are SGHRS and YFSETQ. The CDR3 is CASRGSIGYEQYF. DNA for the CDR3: TGCGCCAGCAGGGGCTCGATAGGCTACGAGCAGTACTTC.

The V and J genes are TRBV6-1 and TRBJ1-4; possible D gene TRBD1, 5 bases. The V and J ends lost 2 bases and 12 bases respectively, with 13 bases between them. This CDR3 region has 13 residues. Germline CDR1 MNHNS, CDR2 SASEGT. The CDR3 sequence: CASSESGRVELFF. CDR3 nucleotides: TGTGCCAGCAGTGAATCGGGCAGGGTCGAACTGTTTTTT.

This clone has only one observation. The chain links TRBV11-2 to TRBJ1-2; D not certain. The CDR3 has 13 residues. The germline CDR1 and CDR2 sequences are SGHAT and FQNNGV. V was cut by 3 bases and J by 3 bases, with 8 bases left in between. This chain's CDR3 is CASSLELDYGYTF. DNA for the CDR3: TGTGCCAGCAGCTTGGAACTAGACTATGGCTACACCTTC.

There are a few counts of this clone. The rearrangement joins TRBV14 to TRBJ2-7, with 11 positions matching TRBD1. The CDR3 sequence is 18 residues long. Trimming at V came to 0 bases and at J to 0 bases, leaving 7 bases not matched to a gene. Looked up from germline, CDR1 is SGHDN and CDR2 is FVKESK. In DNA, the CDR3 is TGTGCCAGCAGCCAAGATCCGGGACAGGGGGGGCTCTCCTACGAGCAGTACTTC. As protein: CASSQDPGQGGLSYEQYF. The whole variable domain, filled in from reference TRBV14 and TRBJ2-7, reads EAGVTQFPSHSVIEKGQTVTLRCDPISGHDNLYWYRRVMGKEIKFLLHFVKESKQDESGMPNNRFLAERTGGTYSTLKVQPAELEDSGVYFCASSQDPGQGGLSYEQYFGPGTRLTVT.

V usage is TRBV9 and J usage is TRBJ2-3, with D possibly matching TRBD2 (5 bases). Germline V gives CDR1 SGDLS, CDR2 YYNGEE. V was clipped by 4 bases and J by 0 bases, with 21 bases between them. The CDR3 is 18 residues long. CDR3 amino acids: CASSFIRAGGTSTDTQYF. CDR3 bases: TGTGCCAGCAGCTTTATTCGTGCGGGCGGAACTAGCACAGATACGCAGTATTTT.

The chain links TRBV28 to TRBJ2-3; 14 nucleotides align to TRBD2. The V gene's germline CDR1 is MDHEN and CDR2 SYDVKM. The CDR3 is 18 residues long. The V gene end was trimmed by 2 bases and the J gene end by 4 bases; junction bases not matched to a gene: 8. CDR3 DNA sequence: TGTGCCAGCAGTTTAGGGACTAGCGGGAGTGGTATAGCAGATACGCAGTATTTT. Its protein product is CASSLGTSGSGIADTQYF.

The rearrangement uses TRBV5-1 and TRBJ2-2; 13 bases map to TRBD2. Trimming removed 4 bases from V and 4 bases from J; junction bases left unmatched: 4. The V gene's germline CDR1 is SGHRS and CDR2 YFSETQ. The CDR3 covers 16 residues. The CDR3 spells CASSRRLAGGTGELFF. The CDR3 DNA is TGCGCCAGCAGCCGGCGACTAGCGGGAGGCACCGGGGAGCTGTTTTTT.